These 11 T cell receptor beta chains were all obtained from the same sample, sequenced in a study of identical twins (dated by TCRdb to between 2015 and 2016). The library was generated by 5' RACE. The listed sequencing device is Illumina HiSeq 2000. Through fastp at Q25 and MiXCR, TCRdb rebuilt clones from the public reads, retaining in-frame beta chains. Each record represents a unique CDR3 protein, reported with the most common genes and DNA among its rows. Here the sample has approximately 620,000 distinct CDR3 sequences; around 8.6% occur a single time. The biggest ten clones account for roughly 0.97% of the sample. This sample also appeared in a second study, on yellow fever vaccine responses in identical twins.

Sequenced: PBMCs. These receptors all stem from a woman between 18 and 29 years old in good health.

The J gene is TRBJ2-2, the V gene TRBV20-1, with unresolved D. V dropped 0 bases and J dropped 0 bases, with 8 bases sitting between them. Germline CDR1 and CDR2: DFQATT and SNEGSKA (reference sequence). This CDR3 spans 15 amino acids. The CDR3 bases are TGCAGTGCTAGAGATTTGCAGACGAACACCGGGGAGCTGTTTTTT. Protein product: CSARDLQTNTGELFF.

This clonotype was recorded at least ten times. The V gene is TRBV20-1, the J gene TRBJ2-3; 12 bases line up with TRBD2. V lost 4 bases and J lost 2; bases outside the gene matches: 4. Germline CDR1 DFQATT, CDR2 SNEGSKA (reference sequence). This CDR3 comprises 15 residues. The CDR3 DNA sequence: TGCAGTGCTAACGGACTAGCGGGATCCACAGATACGCAGTATTTT. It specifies CSANGLAGSTDTQYF.

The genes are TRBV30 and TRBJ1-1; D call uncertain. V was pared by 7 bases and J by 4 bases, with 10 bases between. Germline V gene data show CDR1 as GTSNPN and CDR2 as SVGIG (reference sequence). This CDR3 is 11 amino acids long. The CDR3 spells CASYSGTEAFF. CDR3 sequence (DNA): TGTGCCTCCTACAGTGGCACTGAAGCTTTCTTT. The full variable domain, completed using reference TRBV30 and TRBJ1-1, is SQTIHQWPATLVQPVGSPLSLECTVEGTSNPNLYWYRQAAGRGLQLLFYSVGIGQISSEVPQNLSASRPQDRQFILSSKKLLLSDSGFYLCASYSGTEAFFGQGTRLTVV.

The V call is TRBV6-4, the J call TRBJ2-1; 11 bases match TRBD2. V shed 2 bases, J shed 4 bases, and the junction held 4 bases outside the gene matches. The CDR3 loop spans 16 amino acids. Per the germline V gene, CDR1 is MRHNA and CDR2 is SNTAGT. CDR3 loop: CASSDVGTSGYNEQFF. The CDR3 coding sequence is TGTGCCAGCAGTGACGTCGGGACTAGCGGTTACAATGAGCAGTTCTTC.

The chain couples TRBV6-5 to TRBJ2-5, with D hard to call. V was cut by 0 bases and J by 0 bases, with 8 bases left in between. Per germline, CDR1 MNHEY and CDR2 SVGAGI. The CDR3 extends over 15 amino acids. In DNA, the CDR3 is TGTGCCAGCAGTTACTCAGATCTAGACCAAGAGACCCAGTACTTC. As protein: CASSYSDLDQETQYF.

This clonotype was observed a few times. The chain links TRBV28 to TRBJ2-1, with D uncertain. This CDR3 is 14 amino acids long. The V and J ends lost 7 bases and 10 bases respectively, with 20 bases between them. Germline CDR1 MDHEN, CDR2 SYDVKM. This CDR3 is CASNNEERGREQFF. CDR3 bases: TGTGCCAGCAACAACGAGGAGAGAGGACGAGAGCAGTTCTTC.

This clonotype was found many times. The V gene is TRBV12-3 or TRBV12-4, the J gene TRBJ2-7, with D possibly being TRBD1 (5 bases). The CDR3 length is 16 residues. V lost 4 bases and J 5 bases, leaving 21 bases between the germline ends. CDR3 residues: CASSSLDSRSPDEQYF. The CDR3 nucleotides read TGTGCCAGCAGTTCCTTAGACAGCCGAAGCCCGGACGAGCAGTACTTC.

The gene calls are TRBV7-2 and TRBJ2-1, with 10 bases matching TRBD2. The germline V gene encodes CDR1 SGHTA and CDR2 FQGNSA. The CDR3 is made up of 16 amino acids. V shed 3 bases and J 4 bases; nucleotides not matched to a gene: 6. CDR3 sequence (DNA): TGTGCCAGCAGCTTGAAGCGGGGGGGCCTTTACAATGAGCAGTTCTTC. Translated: CASSLKRGGLYNEQFF. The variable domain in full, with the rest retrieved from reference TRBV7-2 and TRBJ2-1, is GAGVSQSPSNKVTEKGKDVELRCDPISGHTALYWYRQSLGQGLEFLIYFQGNSAPDKSGLPSDRFSAERTGGSVSTLTIQRTQQEDSAVYLCASSLKRGGLYNEQFFGPGTRLTVL.

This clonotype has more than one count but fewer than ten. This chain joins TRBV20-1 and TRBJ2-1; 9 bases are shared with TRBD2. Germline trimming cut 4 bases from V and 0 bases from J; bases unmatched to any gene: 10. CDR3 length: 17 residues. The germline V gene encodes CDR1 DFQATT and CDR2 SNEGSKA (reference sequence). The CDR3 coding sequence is TGCAGTGCTATTAGCGGGAGAAGAATTCCCTCCTACAATGAGCAGTTCTTC. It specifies CSAISGRRIPSYNEQFF.

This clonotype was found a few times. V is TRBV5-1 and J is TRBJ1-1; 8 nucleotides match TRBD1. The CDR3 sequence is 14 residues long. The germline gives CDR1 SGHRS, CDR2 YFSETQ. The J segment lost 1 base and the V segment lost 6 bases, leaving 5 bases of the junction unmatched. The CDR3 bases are TGCGCCAGCATCCAGACAGGGGCGAACACTGAAGCTTTCTTT. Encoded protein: CASIQTGANTEAFF.

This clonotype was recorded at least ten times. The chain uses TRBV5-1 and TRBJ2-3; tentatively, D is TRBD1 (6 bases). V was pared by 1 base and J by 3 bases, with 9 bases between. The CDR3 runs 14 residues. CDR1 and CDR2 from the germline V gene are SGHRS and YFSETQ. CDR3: CASSLNRETDTQYF. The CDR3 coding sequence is TGCGCCAGCAGCTTGAACAGGGAGACAGATACGCAGTATTTT.